One sample yielded the 17 T cell receptor beta chains listed below, sequenced in a study of neurological immune-mediated disorders. TCRdb passed the 5' RACE reads through MiXCR, listing each CDR3 protein once. The sample contains 45,000 to 50,000 distinct CDR3 sequences, over 20% of which appear only once. Sample: PBMCs. The origin of the receptors is a woman aged 70 to 79 in good health.

This clonotype came up many times. The V call is TRBV20-1, the J call TRBJ1-2, with TRBD1 as a possible D gene (5 bases). The CDR3 loop spans 15 amino acids. Germline values: CDR1 DFQATT, CDR2 SNEGSKA (reference sequence). Trimming shortened V by 3 bases and J by 0 bases, and 14 bases separated the two germline ends. The CDR3 bases are TGCAGTGCTAGGACCGCCGGGGGAGCTAACTATGGCTACACCTTC. It encodes CSARTAGGANYGYTF.

This clonotype was seen at least ten times. The chain couples TRBV5-1 to TRBJ2-1; D perhaps matches TRBD1 (5 bases). The CDR3 loop spans 16 amino acids. V was cut by 0 bases and J by 1 base, with 11 bases left in between. The germline V gene encodes CDR1 SGHRS and CDR2 YFSETQ. The CDR3 region has the DNA TGCGCCAGCAGCTTGGGTCCAGCAGGGTCCTACAATGAGCAGTTCTTC. Protein sequence: CASSLGPAGSYNEQFF. Complete variable domain (other parts from reference TRBV5-1 and TRBJ2-1): KAGVTQTPRYLIKTRGQQVTLSCSPISGHRSVSWYQQTPGQGLQFLFEYFSETQRNKGNFPGRFSGRQFSNSRSEMNVSTLELGDSALYLCASSLGPAGSYNEQFFGPGTRLTVL.

This clonotype was picked up many times. The V and J genes are TRBV4-1 and TRBJ2-1; tentative D call: TRBD2 (5 bases). The CDR3 spans 16 residues. V was trimmed by 0 bases and J by 7 bases, leaving 16 bases between them. Germline lookup yields CDR1 MGHRA and CDR2 YSYEKL. CDR3 amino acids: CASSQEKRALGNEQFF. In nucleotides, the CDR3 is TGCGCCAGCAGCCAAGAAAAGAGGGCGCTGGGGAATGAGCAGTTCTTC.

This clonotype came up a few times. The gene calls are TRBV12-3 or TRBV12-4 and TRBJ2-7, with D possibly matching TRBD2 (5 bases). The CDR3 loop spans 13 amino acids. Trimming took off 3 bases at V and 6 bases at J, with 12 bases between the two ends. The DNA of the CDR3 is TGTGCCAGCAGTTTTGTTAGGGCGGGCGAGCAGTACGTC. It translates to CASSFVRAGEQYV.

This clonotype occurred many times. V usage is TRBV20-1 and J usage is TRBJ2-1, with TRBD2 matching over 13 bases. Germline V gives CDR1 DFQATT, CDR2 SNEGSKA (reference sequence). The junction had 9 bases not matched to a gene; V was cut back by 5 bases and J by 2 bases. This CDR3 is built from 17 residues. The CDR3 protein is CSAGGLAGEGAYNEQFF. In DNA, the CDR3 is TGCAGTGCTGGAGGACTAGCGGGAGAGGGGGCCTACAATGAGCAGTTCTTC.

This clonotype has a single count. The chain recombines TRBV6-5 with TRBJ2-7; D is possibly TRBD2 (6 bases). V dropped 8 bases and J dropped 7 bases, with 15 bases sitting between them. The CDR3 extends over 12 amino acids. Per germline, CDR1 MNHEY and CDR2 SVGAGI. The CDR3 protein is CASGQGGREQYF. The CDR3 nucleotides are TGTGCCAGCGGGCAGGGAGGAAGGGAGCAGTACTTC.

The chain combines TRBV29-1 with TRBJ1-1; D not certain. Germline assignment: CDR1 SQVTM and CDR2 ANQGSEA. The CDR3 is 12 amino acids. The ends were cut back, 2 bases at V and 0 bases at J, with 4 bases in the middle. CDR3 protein: CSVERMNTEAFF. CDR3 nucleotides: TGCAGCGTTGAACGGATGAACACTGAAGCTTTCTTT.

This clonotype was seen at least ten times. The CDR3 spells CASSLGQNTEAFF. CDR3 DNA sequence: TGTGCCAGCAGCTTAGGCCAGAACACTGAAGCTTTCTTT. This rearrangement joins TRBV7-9 to TRBJ1-1; unclear D gene. Trimming removed 1 base from V and 1 base from J, with 4 bases in between. This CDR3 spans 13 amino acids. The germline V gene has CDR1 SEHNR and CDR2 FQNEAQ (reference sequence).

Ten or more counts support this clonotype. This chain uses TRBV7-2 with TRBJ1-2; possible D gene TRBD1, 6 bases. CDR1 and CDR2 (germline): SGHTA, FQGNSA. The CDR3 loop spans 14 amino acids. Between the trimmed V and J ends, which lost 4 bases and 0 bases, there was a span of 9 bases. CDR3 in DNA: TGTGCCAGCAGCTATGACAGGACTAACTATGGCTACACCTTC. Protein sequence: CASSYDRTNYGYTF.

This clonotype has ten or more counts. This chain links TRBV5-1 with TRBJ1-1; D gene ambiguous. Trimming shortened V by 3 bases and J by 3 bases, and 15 bases separated the two germline ends. Germline V gives CDR1 SGHRS, CDR2 YFSETQ. This CDR3 is 15 amino acids long. CDR3 region: CASSSEGWEDTEAFF. In DNA form, the CDR3 reads TGCGCCAGCAGCTCTGAAGGGTGGGAGGACACTGAAGCTTTCTTT. Filled out from reference TRBV5-1 and TRBJ1-1, the complete variable domain reads KAGVTQTPRYLIKTRGQQVTLSCSPISGHRSVSWYQQTPGQGLQFLFEYFSETQRNKGNFPGRFSGRQFSNSRSEMNVSTLELGDSALYLCASSSEGWEDTEAFFGQGTRLTVV.

This rearrangement joins TRBV9 to TRBJ2-3; the D is unclear. The CDR3 length is 15 residues. Germline CDR1 and CDR2: SGDLS and YYNGEE. V lost 3 bases and J lost 2, with 13 bases in between. CDR3 bases: TGTGCCAGCAGCGGGGGATTTAGACACACAGATACGCAGTATTTT. Encoded protein: CASSGGFRHTDTQYF.

This clonotype has at least ten counts. This sequence joins TRBV29-1 and TRBJ1-1; possibly TRBD1 for D (6 bases). V lost 4 bases, J lost 4 bases, and 22 bases lay in between. The CDR3 has 16 amino acids. From germline, CDR1 is SQVTM and CDR2 ANQGSEA. In DNA, the CDR3 is TGCAGCGTTGCCATGGGACACCAAGCCGAGGGCACTGAAGCTTTCTTT. Amino acids: CSVAMGHQAEGTEAFF.

This clonotype was counted at least ten times. The CDR3 DNA reads TGTGCCACCAGTGATTCGCGGGGCCCGGGGAATGAGCAGTTCTTC. It encodes CATSDSRGPGNEQFF. The chain employs TRBV24-1 and TRBJ2-1, with a tentative D call TRBD2 (6 bases). Trimming removed 2 bases from V and 7 bases from J, with 14 bases in between. The CDR3 runs 15 residues. Germline values: CDR1 KGHDR, CDR2 SFDVKD.

The sample holds many counts of this clonotype. This sequence joins TRBV5-1 and TRBJ2-2, with D perhaps matching TRBD1 (6 bases). This CDR3 contains 14 residues. Trimming took 5 bases from V and 1 from J, leaving 9 bases between them. Germline lookup yields CDR1 SGHRS and CDR2 YFSETQ. DNA of the CDR3: TGCGCCAGCAGACCGGACAGGAACACCGGGGAGCTGTTTTTT. It codes for CASRPDRNTGELFF.

The chain couples TRBV5-1 to TRBJ2-7, with TRBD1 matching over 11 bases. This CDR3 contains 15 residues. The germline gives CDR1 SGHRS, CDR2 YFSETQ. Germline trimming cut 3 bases from V and 0 bases from J; bases unmatched to any gene: 2. In nucleotides, the CDR3 is TGCGCCAGCAGCTGGGGACAGGGGGTCTCCTACGAGCAGTACTTC. Encoded protein: CASSWGQGVSYEQYF.

This clonotype appeared many times. V and J are TRBV5-1 and TRBJ1-1; D is undetermined. Germline CDR1 and CDR2: SGHRS and YFSETQ. The CDR3 runs to 14 residues. V was cut by 3 bases and J by 0 bases, with 9 bases left in between. The CDR3: CASSSDWVNTEAFF. Written as DNA, the CDR3 is TGCGCCAGCAGCTCGGACTGGGTGAACACTGAAGCTTTCTTT.

This clonotype was recorded many times. The chain has TRBV12-3 or TRBV12-4 and TRBJ2-7, with D perhaps matching TRBD1 or TRBD2 (7 bases each). This CDR3 has 14 residues. The V end was cut by 5 bases, the J end by 0 bases, with 11 bases between. CDR3: CASSQGGTSYEQYF. The DNA for the CDR3 is TGTGCCAGCAGTCAGGGGGGGACCTCCTACGAGCAGTACTTC.